A selection of T cell receptor beta chains follows, all from one sample in a study of CD4+ T cells in melanoma. Measured with immunoSEQ multiplex PCR; TCRdb has only the in-frame clones, and not every one. Seen here are fewer than 20,000 clones, about 84% observed once, and the top ten hold 5.4%. The sequenced sample consisted of cells from a culture (not recorded whether cultured in vitro). All receptors derive from a human donor with melanoma. Each CDR3 is given with its conserved first and last residue. A D gene is named only where the DNA matches it firmly. Clone sizes are given selectively: once, few, many, or a class where the clone is expanded.

>-|14|TRBJ2-5|TRBV19|once
CASSIQGVGETQYF
TGTGCCAGTAGTATACAGGGAGTGGGCGAGACCCAGTACTTC
>TRBD1|15|TRBJ1-5|TRBV6-1|-
CASSEIGTGHQPQHF
TGTGCCAGCAGTGAAATCGGGACAGGGCATCAGCCCCAGCATTTT
>TRBD1|15|TRBJ1-1|TRBV7-9|-
CASSLATPGQGEAFF
TGTGCCAGCAGCTTAGCAACACCGGGACAGGGGGAAGCTTTCTTT
>TRBD2|13|TRBJ2-5|TRBV29-1|-
CSVGLAGGQTQYF
TGCAGCGTTGGACTAGCGGGGGGGCAGACCCAGTACTTC
>TRBD2|13|TRBJ2-3|TRBV27|-
CASTGGLADTQYF
TGTGCCAGCACGGGGGGGCTGGCAGATACGCAGTATTTT
>TRBD1|16|TRBJ1-6|TRBV11-2|-
CASSRTGDSYNSPLHF
TGTGCCAGCAGTAGGACAGGCGACTCCTATAATTCACCCCTCCACTTT
>-|12|TRBJ2-3|TRBV7-9|-
CASSAGSATQYF
TGTGCCAGCAGTGCAGGGTCAGCTACGCAGTATTTT
>-|15|TRBJ2-2|TRBV19|-
CASSIDEGIGGELFF
TGTGCCAGTAGTATAGATGAGGGAATCGGCGGGGAGCTGTTTTTT
>-|14|TRBJ1-2|TRBV18|-
CASSQLDGTYGYTF
TGTGCCAGCTCACAACTGGACGGGACCTATGGCTACACCTTC
>-|14|TRBJ2-3|TRBV14|once
CASSQQPGVDTQYF
TGTGCCAGCAGCCAACAACCAGGGGTGGATACGCAGTATTTT
>-|15|TRBJ2-2|TRBV14|-
CASSQAGVRTGELFF
TGTGCCAGCAGCCAAGCCGGGGTTCGCACCGGGGAGCTGTTTTTT
>-|15|TRBJ1-5|TRBV2|-
CASSEELGPDQPQHF
TGTGCCAGCAGTGAAGAGTTGGGGCCTGATCAGCCCCAGCATTTT
>-|18|TRBJ1-3|TRBV2|-
CASSEAPPDVWAGNTIYF
TGTGCCAGCAGTGAAGCGCCCCCGGACGTCTGGGCTGGAAACACCATATATTTT
>-|14|TRBJ2-2|TRBV11-2|-
CASSFQPNTGELFF
TGTGCCAGCAGCTTCCAACCGAACACCGGGGAGCTGTTTTTT
>-|15|TRBJ2-2|TRBV6-5|-
CASSPWDGNTGELFF
TGTGCCAGCAGCCCCTGGGACGGGAACACCGGGGAGCTGTTTTTT
>-|15|TRBJ1-2|TRBV6-5|medium-sized
CASSYGAGGFYGYTF
TGTGCCAGCAGTTACGGCGCAGGCGGATTCTATGGCTACACCTTC